Sequencing of this TCR beta chain was carried out in a study of Ad26.COV2.S vaccination and SARS-CoV-2 variants (dated by TCRdb to the early 2020s). In terms of the full investigation: Donors in the vaccine arm were drawn from COV1001, a phase I-IIa trial of Ad26.COV2.S in healthy adults that was multicentre, randomized, double-blind and placebo-controlled. Trial participants were randomized into five groups of five, in which low-dose or high-dose Ad26.COV2.S was given once or twice, or placebo was given on both occasions. TCRbeta repertoire sequencing was used to assess the specificity and breadth of SARS-CoV-2-reactive T cell receptors after Ad26.COV2.S vaccination. Throughout the experiments and outcome assessment, investigators stayed blinded to trial group allocation. The TCR-sequenced set comprised around 30 samples: some 20 Ad26.COV2.S vaccine recipients, 5 placebo recipients and 8 SARS-CoV-2 convalescent individuals. Ad26.COV2.S was given intramuscularly at 5x10^10 or 1x10^11 viral particles, as a single shot or as two shots 56 days apart.

The immunoSEQ Assay was the method used to sequence TCRbeta CDR3 regions. After extraction, genomic DNA underwent amplification by bias-controlled multiplex PCR, followed by high-throughput sequencing. Processing in the source paper ran as follows. To quantify the absolute abundance of every unique TCRbeta CDR3 region, sequences were collapsed and filtered. T cell fraction was estimated by normalization of TCRbeta template counts to usable DNA, with usable DNA being measured through amplification of reference genes present in all nucleated cells. Repertoire TCRs were annotated as SARS-CoV-2-specific by exact matching of V gene, CDR3 amino acid sequence and J gene to a known reactive TCR set. The reference SARS-CoV-2 TCR set came from MIRA and was filtered for enrichment in COVID-19-positive ImmuneCODE repertoires, removing public or cross-reactive TCRs. Drawing on the MIRA antigens, annotated TCRs were analysed further at the level of specific ORF or position within ORF. Breadth was defined as annotated unique rearrangements over total unique productive rearrangements; depth was the summed frequency of those rearrangements. TCR breadth was compared between groups using two-sided Wilcoxon rank-sum tests. TCRdb took this table from immuneACCESS and kept in-frame rearrangements with V and J called. Such tables lack part of the clones; where checked against another copy, unresolved V genes explain under half of the gap, and the rest is unexplained. The V and J calls and clone size come from that table; D and trimming were worked out from the DNA. The sample table holds hundreds of thousands of clones, of which 75% to 95% were seen once. The ten largest clones add up to 12% of the sample.

Taken with the paper, the label for treatment or condition translates to: around 19 received Ad26.COV2.S at low or high dose, single or two shots; five or six received placebo; per-sample allocation not given. Repertoires of vaccine and placebo recipients were sequenced from samples collected on day 63 after the first injection. In Cohort 1b, roughly 26 adults aged 18-55 years were enrolled at a single site in Boston, USA, between 29 July and 7 August 2020. As a vaccine, Ad26.COV2.S was a replication-incompetent adenovirus type 26 vector that expressed a prefusion-stabilized SARS-CoV-2 spike protein derived from the original Wuhan strain. What the work shows at the level of the full study, not this receptor alone: Ad26.COV2.S recipients had higher spike-specific TCR breadth than placebo recipients (P = 0.0014). It was noted by the authors that total T cell responses may have been underestimated by the TCR breadth and depth analyses. Comparing responses between vaccine doses or regimens was not something the study was powered to do. Substantial breadth of spike-specific CD8+ and CD4+ T cell responses was reported after vaccination. Vaccine and placebo recipients had similar non-spike TCR breadth, a finding consistent with the vaccine containing only spike.

A single count supports this clone. No cognate antigen has been identified for it. No qualities accompany the bases; no much larger clone lies one base away. The source is a person aged 18-60 years who received the Ad26.COV2.S COVID-19 vaccine or a placebo. Specimen: peripheral blood, collected in a trial of Ad26.COV2.S vaccine versus placebo.

This receptor carries the CDR3 CASSRGAAGDQYF. The DNA reads TGTGCCAGCAGCCGAGGGGCCGCCGGGGACCAGTACTTC. Rearrangement joined TRBV7-9 to TRBJ2-5; the D gene is possibly TRBD1 or TRBD2, with 5 bases matching each. According to the germline V gene (reference sequence), CDR1 reads SEHNR and CDR2 reads FQNEAQ. The CDR3 numbers 13 residues from cysteine through phenylalanine. Only the CDR3 portion is preserved as DNA: 39 bases, with reading frame beginning at the first base. Trimming takes 5 bases from V and 10 bases from J, and the germline ends sit 17 bases apart.